These 26 T cell receptor beta chains share one sample of origin, sequenced in a study of Graves' ophthalmopathy and Graves' hyperthyroidism (dated by TCRdb to about 2018). The data were produced on an Illumina HiSeq 2000. For repertoire sequencing, the TCR beta CDR3 regions were amplified from RNA transcripts. The first round was an RT-PCR using HTBI primers with the Qiagen OneStep RT-PCR kit, and this first round was followed by a second-round multiplex PCR, then size selection and purification. Through fastp at Q25 and MiXCR, TCRdb rebuilt clones from the public reads, retaining in-frame beta chains. Rows are combined by CDR3 protein, so each entry shows the most common genes and DNA. This sample holds more than 300,000 distinct CDR3 sequences; about 17% were observed only once. 2.4% of the sample comes from the top ten. The material sequenced was peripheral blood. Receptor source: an adult woman with stable Graves' hyperthyroidism.

The rearrangement links TRBV11-2 to TRBJ2-7; no definite D call. The CDR3 sequence is 13 residues long. The germline gives CDR1 SGHAT, CDR2 FQNNGV. V was pared by 4 bases and J by 3 bases, with 10 bases between. The DNA of the CDR3 is TGTGCCAGCAGCTACGCCATGGACTACGAGCAGTACTTC. This codes for CASSYAMDYEQYF.

This clonotype was counted ten times or more. The chain links TRBV7-3 to TRBJ1-1, with 7 nucleotides matching TRBD1. The CDR3 is made up of 14 amino acids. Per the germline V gene, CDR1 is SGHTA and CDR2 is FQGTGA. The junction had 3 bases not matched to a gene; V was cut back by 4 bases and J by 1 base. This CDR3 is CASSSRTGNTEAFF. CDR3 in DNA: TGTGCCAGCAGCTCGCGGACAGGGAACACTGAAGCTTTCTTT.

The sample holds many counts of this clonotype. The chain links TRBV6-1 to TRBJ2-7; 7 nucleotides align to TRBD2. The V and J ends lost 7 bases and 2 bases, in that order; junction bases with no gene match: 5. The length of the CDR3 is 13 residues. Germline-derived CDR1 and CDR2 are MNHNS and SASEGT. This CDR3 reads CASTVGLAYEQYF. In DNA, the CDR3 is TGTGCCAGCACCGTTGGACTAGCCTACGAGCAGTACTTC.

This clonotype was counted at least ten times. The rearrangement links TRBV12-3 or TRBV12-4 to TRBJ2-2; 9 nucleotides agree with TRBD2. The V segment lost 5 bases and the J segment 5 bases; nucleotides outside the gene matches: 15. The CDR3 extends over 18 amino acids. CDR3 in amino acids: CASSPLPPGLAQTGELFF. The CDR3 coding sequence is TGTGCCAGCAGTCCTCTTCCCCCGGGACTAGCTCAGACCGGGGAGCTGTTTTTT.

There are many counts of this clonotype. This chain links TRBV6-2 or TRBV6-3 with TRBJ1-1; no clear D gene. Germline V lookup: CDR1 MNHEY, CDR2 SVGEGT. V was trimmed by 8 bases and J by 1 base, leaving 11 bases between them. The CDR3 sequence is 13 residues long. This CDR3 is CASFATGNTEAFF. In DNA, the CDR3 is TGTGCCAGCTTTGCGACGGGGAACACTGAAGCTTTCTTT.

This clonotype has more than one count but fewer than ten. V usage is TRBV6-1 and J usage is TRBJ2-7; 11 nucleotides agree with TRBD2. Germline V gene sequence: CDR1 MNHNS, CDR2 SASEGT. V lost 7 bases and J lost 6; bases outside the gene matches: 8. The CDR3 extends over 14 amino acids. Here the CDR3 DNA reads TGTGCCAGCAAGTCCCTAGCGGGAGGAGGCGAGCAGTACTTC. Its translation is CASKSLAGGGEQYF.

At least ten counts were recorded for this clonotype. J is TRBJ2-7 and V is TRBV15; 8 bases are shared with TRBD1. CDR1 and CDR2 (germline): LNHNV, YYDKDF (reference sequence). Losses at the gene ends were 0 bases for V and 5 bases for J; bases not matched to a gene: 12. The CDR3 sequence is 17 residues long. CDR3 nucleotide sequence: TGTGCCACCAGCAGAGATCTTACGAAGCAGGGGGCCCACGAGCAGTACTTC. Translating gives CATSRDLTKQGAHEQYF. Together with reference TRBV15 and TRBJ2-7, the CDR3 gives the full variable domain: DAMVIQNPRYQVTQFGKPVTLSCSQTLNHNVMYWYQQKSSQAPKLLFHYYDKDFNNEADTPDNFQSRRPNTSFCFLDIRSPGLGDTAMYLCATSRDLTKQGAHEQYFGPGTRLTVT.

In this sample, this clonotype turned up a few times. The CDR3 is CASSIWTGDTEAFF. For the CDR3, the DNA is TGTGCCAGCAGCATATGGACAGGCGACACTGAAGCTTTCTTT. The V gene is TRBV13, the J gene TRBJ1-1, with 7 bases that match TRBD1. This CDR3 is built from 14 residues. Germline CDR1 and CDR2: PRHDT and FYEKMQ (reference sequence). V trimming: 5 bases; J trimming: 3 bases; junction bases outside the gene matches: 6.

This clonotype was counted a few times. V usage is TRBV4-3 and J usage is TRBJ2-2; unclear D gene. CDR3 size: 16 residues. Germline assignment: CDR1 LGHNA and CDR2 YSLEER. V lost 0 bases, J lost 3 bases, and 11 bases lay in between. The CDR3 sequence: CASSQDWRLYTGELFF. As DNA, the CDR3 is TGCGCCAGCAGCCAAGATTGGAGACTGTACACCGGGGAGCTGTTTTTT.

This clonotype was observed many times. This chain links TRBV20-1 with TRBJ1-5, with a tentative D call TRBD1 (6 bases). Trimming shortened V by 7 bases and J by 0 bases, and 16 bases separated the two germline ends. The CDR3 extends over 15 amino acids. CDR1 DFQATT and CDR2 SNEGSKA come from the germline V gene (reference sequence). The CDR3 sequence: CSVGGQTISNQPQHF. In DNA form, the CDR3 reads TGCAGTGTCGGTGGACAGACAATTAGCAATCAGCCCCAGCATTTT.

At least ten counts were recorded for this clonotype. The CDR3 region is CASSASTKSLWETQYF. The CDR3 DNA is TGTGCCAGCAGTGCCTCGACAAAAAGCCTGTGGGAGACCCAGTACTTC. The J gene is TRBJ2-5, the V gene TRBV28, with D unresolved. V was cut by 5 bases and J by 5 bases, with 21 bases left in between. Germline loops: CDR1 MDHEN, CDR2 SYDVKM. The length of the CDR3 is 16 residues.

This clonotype was counted only a few times. V is TRBV20-1 and J is TRBJ2-4; a possible D gene is TRBD2 (6 bases). V lost 5 bases to trimming and J lost 7 bases, with 12 bases between them. CDR3 length: 12 amino acids. Per germline, CDR1 DFQATT and CDR2 SNEGSKA (reference sequence). CDR3 region: CSARLGANIQYF. The CDR3 nucleotides are TGCAGTGCTCGACTAGGGGCGAACATTCAGTACTTC.

This clonotype showed up just a few times. This chain uses TRBV7-8 with TRBJ2-7; 8 nucleotides line up with TRBD2. The germline V gene encodes CDR1 SGHVS and CDR2 FQNEAQ. CDR3 length: 14 residues. V gave up 1 base and J gave up 6 bases; unmatched junction bases: 5. This CDR3 reads CASSLDREGREQYF. In DNA, the CDR3 is TGTGCCAGCAGCTTAGATCGGGAGGGCCGCGAGCAGTACTTC.

This clonotype was counted many times. The rearrangement joins TRBV10-1 to TRBJ2-5; D is unresolved. CDR3 size: 13 residues. V lost 5 bases and J 5 bases, leaving 12 bases between the germline ends. CDR1 is WNHNN, CDR2 SYGVQD, per germline (reference sequence). The CDR3 DNA sequence: TGCGCCAGCAGTAGAAGTATGAGGGAGACCCAGTACTTC. It is translated as CASSRSMRETQYF.

This clonotype was seen repeatedly, ten times or more. This rearrangement joins TRBV5-1 to TRBJ2-2; D not resolved. V lost 2 bases to trimming and J lost 0 bases, with 11 bases between them. The CDR3 covers 16 residues. The germline V gene has CDR1 SGHRS and CDR2 YFSETQ. The CDR3: CASSFSGPSNTGELFF. DNA of the CDR3: TGCGCCAGCAGCTTTTCCGGGCCTTCGAACACCGGGGAGCTGTTTTTT.

This clonotype has at least ten counts. The rearrangement joins TRBV4-3 to TRBJ2-7; the D is unclear. The CDR3 sequence is 14 residues long. Germline V lookup: CDR1 LGHNA, CDR2 YSLEER. The V end lost 0 bases, the J end lost 2 bases, and 8 bases lay between the germline ends. The CDR3 bases are TGCGCCAGCAGCCAAGATCGTACGGCCTACGAGCAGTACTTC. Translated, it gives CASSQDRTAYEQYF.

This clonotype was picked up many times. J is TRBJ2-7 and V is TRBV2; 9 bases match TRBD1. V was clipped by 3 bases and J by 3 bases; unmatched bases: 3. The CDR3 covers 14 residues. Germline CDR1 and CDR2: SNHLY and FYNNEI. The CDR3 nucleotides are TGTGCCAGCAGTGATAGACAGGGGGGCTACGAGCAGTACTTC. Encoded protein: CASSDRQGGYEQYF.

This clonotype came up many times. The chain recombines TRBV30 with TRBJ1-1; 9 bases line up with TRBD1. The length of the CDR3 is 14 residues. Germline loops: CDR1 GTSNPN, CDR2 SVGIG (reference sequence). The junction had 7 bases not matched to a gene; V was cut back by 4 bases and J by 4 bases. CDR3 sequence: CAWIPGQGLTEAFF. The CDR3 region has the DNA TGTGCCTGGATACCGGGACAGGGACTCACTGAAGCTTTCTTT.

This clonotype was detected many times. The V call is TRBV29-1, the J call TRBJ1-5, with D maybe TRBD1 (6 bases). V lost 2 bases and J 7 bases, leaving 12 bases between the germline ends. The CDR3 loop spans 13 amino acids. Per germline, CDR1 SQVTM and CDR2 ANQGSEA. CDR3 DNA sequence: TGCAGCGTTGAAACAGGGCAAGGGCAGCCCCAGCATTTT. Protein sequence: CSVETGQGQPQHF.

There are many counts of this clonotype. V gene TRBV9 combines with J gene TRBJ1-2; no firm D call. Looked up from germline, CDR1 is SGDLS and CDR2 is YYNGEE. This CDR3 spans 15 amino acids. Trimming pared 0 bases from V and 4 bases from J, leaving 13 bases between. This chain's CDR3 is CASSVELTTSYGYTF. The DNA for the CDR3 is TGTGCCAGCAGCGTAGAGCTCACAACGAGCTATGGCTACACCTTC. The whole variable domain, remainder taken from reference TRBV9 and TRBJ1-2, is DSGVTQTPKHLITATGQRVTLRCSPRSGDLSVYWYQQSLDQGLQFLIQYYNGEERAKGNILERFSAQQFPDLHSELNLSSLELGDSALYFCASSVELTTSYGYTFGSGTRLTVV.

This clonotype was counted many times. The DNA for the CDR3 is TGTGCCAGTACCCTTAGGCTAGCGCTCAACGAGCAGTACTTC. Protein product: CASTLRLALNEQYF. The chain links TRBV2 to TRBJ2-7; D possibly corresponds to TRBD2 (6 bases). V lost 9 bases, J lost 5 bases, and 20 bases lay in between. The CDR3 loop spans 14 amino acids. Germline values: CDR1 SNHLY, CDR2 FYNNEI.

This clonotype was observed many times. V usage is TRBV12-3 or TRBV12-4 and J usage is TRBJ2-7, with 7 bases aligning to TRBD1. With 5 bases clipped from V and 4 bases from J, the junction kept 8 bases outside the gene matches. The CDR3 runs 14 residues. The DNA of the CDR3 is TGTGCCAGCAGTCCGGGACAGAGCCAATACGAGCAGTACTTC. It encodes CASSPGQSQYEQYF.

Only a few counts were recorded for this clonotype. This rearrangement joins TRBV6-2 or TRBV6-3 to TRBJ1-6; 9 bases are shared with TRBD1. V dropped 7 bases and J dropped 7; count of bases not matched to a gene: 8. Germline loops: CDR1 MNHEY, CDR2 SVGEGT. The CDR3 runs 15 residues. The CDR3 region has the DNA TGTGCCAGCACCTGGACAGGGGCATGGAATTCACCCCTCCACTTT. It encodes CASTWTGAWNSPLHF.

This clonotype was counted many times. The genes are TRBV7-3 and TRBJ1-1; D unclear. V was shortened by 5 bases and J by 1 base, with 11 bases between the two germline ends. The CDR3 totals 14 residues. Germline CDR1 is SGHTA and CDR2 is FQGTGA. CDR3: CASSPAGENTEAFF. The DNA for the CDR3 is TGTGCCAGCAGCCCTGCTGGCGAGAACACTGAAGCTTTCTTT.

This clonotype was detected a few times. The rearrangement joins TRBV28 to TRBJ2-2; D is ambiguous. With 5 bases removed from V and 1 base from J, the gap between germline ends came to 11 bases. The CDR3 spans 15 residues. The germline V gene encodes CDR1 MDHEN and CDR2 SYDVKM. In nucleotides, the CDR3 is TGTGCCAGCAGTCGGGTCTGGGGGAACACCGGGGAGCTGTTTTTT. Residues: CASSRVWGNTGELFF.

In this sample, this clonotype turned up a few times. With a much larger clone just one base away, this may be a read error. J is TRBJ2-4 and V is TRBV20-1; tentatively, D is TRBD2 (8 bases). The germline V gene has CDR1 DFQATT and CDR2 SNEGSKA (reference sequence). The ends were cut back, 3 bases at V and 12 bases at J, with 45 bases in the middle. CDR3 length equals 22 residues. The CDR3 DNA sequence: TGCAGTGCTAGGGGCAGGGGGGTAGTCACCGACCCCAGTAGCGGGATTTTTGGGGGTCAGTACTTC. It is translated as CSARGRGVVTDPSSGIFGGQYF.